These 19 T cell receptor beta chains were all obtained from the same sample, sequenced in a study of cytomegalovirus exposure and HLA in healthy donors. PCR used 60 Vbeta primers and 13 Jbeta primers. The table came from immunoSEQ multiplex PCR; TCRdb's copy has only in-frame clones and leaves some out. The sample contains 250,000 or so clones, nearly 95% of which appear only once. Sequenced sample: PBMCs. The receptors come from a girl aged 2 to 10 in good health and CMV-seronegative.

Only one count was recorded for this clone. The V call is TRBV5-1, the J call TRBJ2-1; 14 nucleotides match TRBD2. Germline assignment: CDR1 SGHRS and CDR2 YFSETQ. V lost 2 bases to trimming and J lost 6 bases; unmatched junction nucleotides: 4. The CDR3 loop spans 16 amino acids. CDR3 nucleotide sequence: TGCGCCAGCAGCTTCCGGACTAGCGGGGGGACCAATGAGCAGTTCTTC. The encoded protein is CASSFRTSGGTNEQFF.

The chain uses TRBV11-2 and TRBJ1-6; D may be TRBD1 (5 bases). V lost 5 bases, J lost 10 bases, and 21 bases lay in between. This CDR3 is 16 amino acids long. Germline V gene sequence: CDR1 SGHAT, CDR2 FQNNGV. The CDR3 region has the DNA TGTGCCAGCAGCCCAATGGGGGGGGGTGTTGGATCACCCCTCCACTTT. Encoded protein: CASSPMGGGVGSPLHF.

J is TRBJ2-3 and V is TRBV18; maybe TRBD1 (6 bases). Germline values: CDR1 KGHSH, CDR2 LQKENI. Trimming pared 2 bases from V and 3 bases from J, leaving 12 bases between. The CDR3 is made up of 15 amino acids. CDR3 in DNA: TGTGCCAGCTCACCATTCAGGGGTCTGACAGATACGCAGTATTTT. Its translation is CASSPFRGLTDTQYF.

This chain links TRBV19 with TRBJ1-1; D ambiguous. The CDR3 is 14 residues long. Germline values: CDR1 LNHDA, CDR2 SQIVND (reference sequence). V lost 6 bases and J 0 bases, leaving 11 bases between the germline ends. CDR3 DNA: TGTGCCAGTAGCCTGGGTCAGGTGAACACTGAAGCTTTCTTT. This codes for CASSLGQVNTEAFF.

V usage is TRBV6-1 and J usage is TRBJ2-3, with D tentatively TRBD2 (6 bases). This CDR3 is built from 16 residues. Trimming left V 2 bases short and J 2 bases short, with 14 bases between. Germline V CDR1 and CDR2: MNHNS, SASEGT. The CDR3 here is CASSELGGTYTDTQYF. CDR3 nucleotide sequence: TGTGCCAGCAGTGAACTCGGAGGGACTTACACAGATACGCAGTATTTT.

The chain recombines TRBV5-1 with TRBJ2-5; 8 bases match TRBD2. This CDR3 spans 16 amino acids. After removal of 0 bases from V and 1 base from J, the junction contained 5 bases not matched to a gene. The V gene's germline CDR1 is SGHRS and CDR2 YFSETQ. This CDR3 is CASSLARGGPQETQYF. CDR3 sequence (DNA): TGCGCCAGCAGCTTGGCCCGCGGGGGGCCCCAAGAGACCCAGTACTTC.

This chain connects TRBV11-2 to TRBJ2-1; 9 nucleotides align to TRBD1. CDR3 length equals 16 residues. V gave up 5 bases and J gave up 7 bases; unmatched junction bases: 12. Germline V lookup: CDR1 SGHAT, CDR2 FQNNGV. CDR3 nucleotide sequence: TGTGCCAGCAGCCCCGGGGACAGGGTAAAAGGGAATGAGCAGTTCTTC. Its translation: CASSPGDRVKGNEQFF. Filled out from reference TRBV11-2 and TRBJ2-1, the complete variable domain reads EAGVAQSPRYKIIEKRQSVAFWCNPISGHATLYWYQQILGQGPKLLIQFQNNGVVDDSQLPKDRFSAERLKGVDSTLKIQPAKLEDSAVYLCASSPGDRVKGNEQFFGPGTRLTVL.

This chain links TRBV25-1 with TRBJ2-5, with 16 bases matching TRBD2. Germline V gene sequence: CDR1 MGHDK, CDR2 SYGVNS. The CDR3 runs to 18 residues. The junction had 7 bases not matched to a gene; V was cut back by 1 base and J by 5 bases. Here the CDR3 DNA reads TGTGCCAGCAGTGAATGGGGACTAGCGGGAGGGCCCGTGGAGACCCAGTACTTC. This encodes CASSEWGLAGGPVETQYF.

The chain joins TRBV18 to TRBJ1-5; D remains ambiguous. Germline V gives CDR1 KGHSH, CDR2 LQKENI. Trimming shortened V by 2 bases and J by 0 bases, and 5 bases separated the two germline ends. CDR3 length: 14 residues. The CDR3: CASSPEDSNQPQHF. The CDR3 region has the DNA TGTGCCAGCTCACCAGAGGATAGCAATCAGCCCCAGCATTTT.

V and J are TRBV2 and TRBJ2-5; tentative D call: TRBD2 (7 bases). Trimming took off 5 bases at V and 2 bases at J, with 24 bases between the two ends. Germline V lookup: CDR1 SNHLY, CDR2 FYNNEI. The CDR3 loop spans 18 amino acids. For the CDR3, the DNA is TGTGCCAGCAGTTTTCCTTTGCGGGGGCGAGTTAATCAAGAGACCCAGTACTTC. Translation: CASSFPLRGRVNQETQYF.

The V call is TRBV19, the J call TRBJ2-5, with a possible D match to TRBD2 (5 bases). The CDR3 is 15 amino acids. Germline V CDR1 and CDR2: LNHDA, SQIVND (reference sequence). V gave up 6 bases and J gave up 5 bases, with 19 bases separating them. CDR3 sequence reads: CASSREGGRSETQYF. The DNA of the CDR3 is TGTGCCAGTAGCAGAGAGGGCGGCAGGAGTGAGACCCAGTACTTC.

V and J are TRBV9 and TRBJ2-5; possibly TRBD2 for D (6 bases). Deletions cut 0 bases from V and 7 bases from J, with 13 bases between. The V gene's germline CDR1 is SGDLS and CDR2 YYNGEE. This CDR3 spans 14 amino acids. The CDR3 sequence: CASSVGGGLATQYF. CDR3 in DNA: TGTGCCAGCAGCGTAGGTGGAGGGTTGGCGACCCAGTACTTC. Full variable domain (rest looked up from reference TRBV9 and TRBJ2-5): DSGVTQTPKHLITATGQRVTLRCSPRSGDLSVYWYQQSLDQGLQFLIQYYNGEERAKGNILERFSAQQFPDLHSELNLSSLELGDSALYFCASSVGGGLATQYFGPGTRLLVL.

The chain carries TRBV30 and TRBJ1-1; no definite D call. Germline CDR1 and CDR2: GTSNPN and SVGIG (reference sequence). Trimming removed 1 base from V and 1 base from J, with 16 bases in between. CDR3 length: 16 residues. This chain's CDR3 is CAWSGRTDPPNTEAFF. CDR3 coding DNA: TGTGCCTGGAGTGGAAGAACAGACCCTCCGAACACTGAAGCTTTCTTT.

This sequence joins TRBV27 and TRBJ1-1; possible D gene TRBD1, 6 bases. The CDR3 sequence is 13 residues long. Germline assignment: CDR1 MNHEY and CDR2 SMNVEV (reference sequence). Trimming removed 5 bases at V and 4 bases at J, with 11 bases between. As DNA, the CDR3 is TGTGCCAGCAGTCCTATCAGGGGCACTGAAGCTTTCTTT. As protein: CASSPIRGTEAFF.

The V gene is TRBV6-6, the J gene TRBJ1-1; TRBD1 agrees at 7 bases. V trimming: 5 bases; J trimming: 3 bases; junction bases outside the gene matches: 9. This CDR3 spans 15 amino acids. Germline loops: CDR1 MNHNY, CDR2 SVGAGI (reference sequence). The chain's CDR3 is CASSDPGGRDTEAFF. The CDR3 coding sequence is TGTGCCAGCAGTGATCCAGGGGGTAGGGACACTGAAGCTTTCTTT.

The chain uses TRBV9 and TRBJ1-6, with TRBD1 matching over 10 bases. Germline V gene data show CDR1 as SGDLS and CDR2 as YYNGEE. Trimming removed 3 bases from V and 11 bases from J; junction bases left unmatched: 11. The CDR3 extends over 16 amino acids. The CDR3 sequence: CASSGLRDRGDPPLHF. CDR3 in DNA: TGTGCCAGCAGCGGATTACGGGACAGGGGTGATCCACCCCTCCACTTT.

This chain connects TRBV6-1 to TRBJ2-7; D remains unclear. The CDR3 covers 15 residues. CDR1 and CDR2 from the germline V gene are MNHNS and SASEGT. V lost 9 bases to trimming and J lost 2 bases, with 20 bases between them. CDR3 in amino acids: CASIVDGWQTYEQYF. Written as DNA, the CDR3 is TGTGCCAGTATCGTTGATGGTTGGCAAACCTACGAGCAGTACTTC.

The chain recombines TRBV29-1 with TRBJ2-2; D possibly corresponds to TRBD2 (5 bases). V was shortened by 7 bases and J by 4 bases, with 10 bases between the two germline ends. CDR3 length: 12 residues. Per germline, CDR1 SQVTM and CDR2 ANQGSEA. CDR3 residues: CSGGEGTGELFF. CDR3 nucleotide sequence: TGCAGCGGGGGAGAGGGCACCGGGGAGCTGTTTTTT.

The rearrangement links TRBV6-5 to TRBJ1-1; D not resolved. Germline loops: CDR1 MNHEY, CDR2 SVGAGI. The CDR3 runs 15 residues. The ends were cut back, 5 bases at V and 11 bases at J, with 24 bases in the middle. DNA for the CDR3: TGTGCCAGCAGTACTCTGCGTCGAGGGAAGTCGGATGCTTTCTTT. Its protein product is CASSTLRRGKSDAFF.